Each of the 15 T cell receptor beta chains below was sequenced from the same sample in a study of T cell repertoires in cytomegalovirus infection. No antigen is known for these receptors. Via MiXCR, TCRdb re-called the reads, giving one row per CDR3 protein. The sample lists 700,000 to 950,000 distinct CDR3 sequences; 32% were seen once. The input for sequencing was cultured CD8+ T cells from PBMCs, taken from culture after CMV antigen stimulation. The receptors stem from a human donor in good health (CMV status not recorded). Some clones in this sample may be carry-over from other donors' samples.

The chain has TRBV7-9 and TRBJ1-2, with no clear D. Trimming left V 2 bases short and J 8 bases short, with 9 bases between. There are 12 residues in the CDR3. CDR1 is SEHNR, CDR2 FQNEAQ, per germline (reference sequence). Written as DNA, the CDR3 is TGTGCCAGCAGCTTAAATCATGACGGCTACACCTTC. Amino acids: CASSLNHDGYTF.

V usage is TRBV29-1 and J usage is TRBJ2-5; no firm D call. The V and J ends lost 3 bases and 5 bases respectively, with 16 bases between them. This CDR3 region has 14 residues. CDR1 and CDR2 from the germline V gene are SQVTM and ANQGSEA. The CDR3 DNA reads as TGCAGCGTTGAGAATTTTGAGAACGGGGAGACCCAGTACTTC. It translates to CSVENFENGETQYF.

This chain links TRBV12-5 with TRBJ1-2; D might be TRBD1 (5 bases). V was trimmed by 6 bases and J by 5 bases, leaving 13 bases between them. The CDR3 totals 13 residues. Germline CDR1 LGHNT, CDR2 FRNRAP. This CDR3 reads CASGEGQAYGYTF. In DNA form, the CDR3 reads TGTGCTAGTGGGGAGGGGCAGGCGTATGGCTACACCTTC.

This clonotype has more than one count but fewer than ten. This chain uses TRBV28 with TRBJ2-7; 10 bases agree with TRBD1. Looked up from germline, CDR1 is MDHEN and CDR2 is SYDVKM. The J segment lost 2 bases and the V segment lost 3 bases, leaving 10 bases of the junction unmatched. There are 17 residues in the CDR3. The CDR3 DNA is TGTGCCAGCAGTTTCTCCGGGACAGGGGACCAAACCTACGAGCAGTACGTC. This encodes CASSFSGTGDQTYEQYV.

This clonotype has just a few counts. The chain joins TRBV29-1 to TRBJ2-5; D is possibly TRBD1 or TRBD2 (6 bases each). V was cut by 7 bases and J by 4 bases, with 19 bases left in between. CDR1 and CDR2 (germline): SQVTM, ANQGSEA. The CDR3 totals 14 residues. The CDR3 region is CSARNLGGGETQYF. The CDR3 region has the DNA TGCAGCGCTCGAAATTTAGGGGGAGGAGAGACCCAGTACTTC. Full variable domain (outside the CDR3, taken from reference TRBV29-1 and TRBJ2-5): SAVISQKPSRDICQRGTSLTIQCQVDSQVTMMFWYRQQPGQSLTLIATANQGSEATYESGFVIDKFPISRPNLTFSTLTVSNMSPEDSSIYLCSARNLGGGETQYFGPGTRLLVL.

This clonotype was counted at least ten times. This sequence joins TRBV7-8 and TRBJ2-5, with D maybe TRBD2 (5 bases). CDR1 is SGHVS and CDR2 is FQNEAQ in the germline V gene. The CDR3 contains 15 residues. With 5 bases removed from V and 1 base from J, the gap between germline ends came to 14 bases. The CDR3 DNA is TGTGCCAGCAGCCCTAGGGTCGGGGTCCAAGAGACCCAGTACTTC. Protein sequence: CASSPRVGVQETQYF.

With regard to this clonotype: The CDR3 does not close with the conserved phenylalanine or tryptophan, likely indicating a read error. This chain uses TRBV14 with TRBJ2-3; 10 bases map to TRBD2. In germline, CDR1 is SGHDN, CDR2 FVKESK. The CDR3 is 16 residues long. The junction had 6 bases not matched to a gene; V was cut back by 4 bases and J by 2 bases. CDR3 sequence (DNA): TGTGCCAGCAGCCTCCTCCTAGCGGGGGTCACAGATACGCAGTATTCT. This gives the protein CASSLLLAGVTDTQYS.

This clonotype was counted only a few times. This sequence joins TRBV27 and TRBJ1-2; D is unresolved. This CDR3 has 10 residues. V shed 3 bases and J shed 4 bases, with 0 bases lying between them. The germline gives CDR1 MNHEY, CDR2 SMNVEV (reference sequence). The CDR3 region has the DNA TGTGCCAGCAGTTTCTATGGCTACACCTTC. Protein: CASSFYGYTF.

This clonotype was detected only a few times. CDR3 amino acids: CASSESWTDSQETQYF. In DNA form, the CDR3 reads TGTGCCAGCAGTGAATCCTGGACTGACTCACAAGAGACCCAGTACTTC. The rearrangement uses TRBV25-1 and TRBJ2-5, with D tentatively TRBD2 (5 bases). CDR1 and CDR2 from the germline V gene are MGHDK and SYGVNS. Between the trimmed V and J ends, which lost 1 base and 2 bases, there was a span of 14 bases. The CDR3 runs 16 residues.

The sample holds many counts of this clonotype. The chain recombines TRBV27 with TRBJ2-1; TRBD2 aligns across 13 bases. J was trimmed by 0 bases and V by 4 bases; bases with no gene match: 6. Germline CDR1 reads MNHEY; CDR2 reads SMNVEV (reference sequence). This CDR3 comprises 18 residues. The DNA of the CDR3 is TGTGCCAGCAGTTCCAGACTAGCGGGGGGCCTCTCCTACAATGAGCAGTTCTTC. It codes for CASSSRLAGGLSYNEQFF.

J is TRBJ2-3 and V is TRBV7-2; 10 bases line up with TRBD2. V shed 5 bases, J shed 6 bases, and the junction held 8 bases outside the gene matches. The germline V gene encodes CDR1 SGHTA and CDR2 FQGNSA. The CDR3 contains 15 residues. The CDR3 here is CASSHSGGAGDTQYF. The CDR3 DNA is TGTGCCAGCAGCCACAGCGGGGGGGCAGGGGATACGCAGTATTTT.

The chain is built from TRBV24-1 and TRBJ2-7; D not resolved. The germline V and J ends were trimmed by 8 bases and 2 bases, with 18 bases remaining between them. Germline CDR1 KGHDR, CDR2 SFDVKD. The CDR3 extends over 15 amino acids. The CDR3 coding sequence is TGTGCCACCAATCCGCATCGGAAGGAGCCCTACGAGCAGTACGTC. Protein sequence: CATNPHRKEPYEQYV.

The chain couples TRBV28 to TRBJ2-1; 9 bases align to TRBD1. CDR3 size: 14 residues. V trimming: 6 bases; J trimming: 8 bases; junction bases outside the gene matches: 8. Germline assignment: CDR1 MDHEN and CDR2 SYDVKM. The CDR3 nucleotides read TGTGCCAGCAGGCAACAGGGGGCGAAGGATGAGCAGTTCTTC. This translates into CASRQQGAKDEQFF.

In its sample, this clonotype was seen a few times. The gene calls are TRBV29-1 and TRBJ2-1; TRBD2 matches at 9 bases. Germline V lookup: CDR1 SQVTM, CDR2 ANQGSEA. The CDR3 has 18 residues. Losses at the gene ends were 3 bases for V and 7 bases for J; bases not matched to a gene: 19. CDR3 nucleotides: TGCAGCGTTGACCATAGCGGGGGCAGATTACCGGGTTGGAATGAGCAGTTCTTC. This codes for CSVDHSGGRLPGWNEQFF.

This clonotype came up many times. The V and J genes are TRBV7-2 and TRBJ2-1; 8 bases agree with TRBD2. With 5 bases clipped from V and 4 bases from J, the junction kept 16 bases outside the gene matches. Germline CDR1 is SGHTA and CDR2 is FQGNSA. The CDR3 consists of 18 residues. The CDR3 DNA reads TGTGCCAGCAGCCCCCAACCCCCTGTAGCGGGGAGGTACAATGAGCAGTTCTTC. It encodes CASSPQPPVAGRYNEQFF.